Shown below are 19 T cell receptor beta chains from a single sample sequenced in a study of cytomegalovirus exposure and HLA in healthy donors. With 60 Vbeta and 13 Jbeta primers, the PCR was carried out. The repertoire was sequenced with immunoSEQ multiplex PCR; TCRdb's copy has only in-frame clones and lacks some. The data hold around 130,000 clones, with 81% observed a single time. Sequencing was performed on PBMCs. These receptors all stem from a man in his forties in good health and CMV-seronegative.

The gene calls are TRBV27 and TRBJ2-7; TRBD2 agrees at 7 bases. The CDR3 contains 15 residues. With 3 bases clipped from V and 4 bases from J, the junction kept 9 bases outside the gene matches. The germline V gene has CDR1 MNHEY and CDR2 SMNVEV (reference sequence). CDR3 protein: CASSFGGLTPYEQYF. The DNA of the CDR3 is TGTGCCAGCAGTTTCGGGGGACTAACACCTTACGAGCAGTACTTC.

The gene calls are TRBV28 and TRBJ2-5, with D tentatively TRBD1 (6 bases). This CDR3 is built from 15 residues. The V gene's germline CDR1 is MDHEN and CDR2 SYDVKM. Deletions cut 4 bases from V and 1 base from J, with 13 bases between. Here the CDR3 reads CASSYLGGSQETQYF. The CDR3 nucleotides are TGTGCCAGCAGTTACCTTGGGGGCTCCCAAGAGACCCAGTACTTC.

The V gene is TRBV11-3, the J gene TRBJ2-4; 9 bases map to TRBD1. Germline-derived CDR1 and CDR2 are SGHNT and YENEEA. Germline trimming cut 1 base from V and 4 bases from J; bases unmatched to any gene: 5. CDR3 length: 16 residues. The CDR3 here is CASSLGVGTGKNIQYF. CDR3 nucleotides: TGTGCCAGCAGCTTAGGAGTTGGGACAGGGAAAAACATTCAGTACTTC.

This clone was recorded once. CDR3 sequence reads: CASSQERLAGGGEQFF. CDR3 DNA sequence: TGTGCCAGCTCCCAAGAAAGACTAGCGGGAGGAGGTGAGCAGTTCTTC. The chain has TRBV18 and TRBJ2-1; 13 positions agree with TRBD2. V lost 6 bases to trimming and J lost 9 bases; unmatched junction nucleotides: 11. The CDR3 is 16 residues long. Germline CDR1 is KGHSH and CDR2 is LQKENI.

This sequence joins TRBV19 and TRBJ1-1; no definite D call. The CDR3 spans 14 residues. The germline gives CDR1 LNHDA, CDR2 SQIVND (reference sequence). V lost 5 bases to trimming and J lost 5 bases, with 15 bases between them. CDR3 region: CASSPPPAGTEAFF. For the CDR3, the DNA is TGTGCCAGTAGTCCCCCACCGGCGGGGACTGAAGCTTTCTTT.

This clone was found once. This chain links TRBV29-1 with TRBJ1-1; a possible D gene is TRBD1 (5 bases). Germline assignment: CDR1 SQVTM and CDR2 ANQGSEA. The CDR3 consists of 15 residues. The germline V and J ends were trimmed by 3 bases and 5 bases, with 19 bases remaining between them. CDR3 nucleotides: TGCAGCGTTGATTACGGCAGGGTCGGTGGAACTGAAGCTTTCTTT. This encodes CSVDYGRVGGTEAFF.

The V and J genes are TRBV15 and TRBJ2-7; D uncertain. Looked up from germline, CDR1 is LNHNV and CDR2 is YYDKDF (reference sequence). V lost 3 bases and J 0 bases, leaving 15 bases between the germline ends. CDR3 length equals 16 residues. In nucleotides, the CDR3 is TGTGCCACCAGCAGCATAGGCAGGTCGAGCTCCTACGAGCAGTACTTC. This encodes CATSSIGRSSSYEQYF. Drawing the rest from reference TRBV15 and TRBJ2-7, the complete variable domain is DAMVIQNPRYQVTQFGKPVTLSCSQTLNHNVMYWYQQKSSQAPKLLFHYYDKDFNNEADTPDNFQSRRPNTSFCFLDIRSPGLGDTAMYLCATSSIGRSSSYEQYFGPGTRLTVT.

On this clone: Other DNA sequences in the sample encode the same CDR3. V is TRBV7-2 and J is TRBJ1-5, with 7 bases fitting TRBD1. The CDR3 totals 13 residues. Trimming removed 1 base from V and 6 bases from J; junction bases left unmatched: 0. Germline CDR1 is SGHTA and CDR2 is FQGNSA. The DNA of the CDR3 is TGTGCCAGCAGCTTAGACAGGGGTCAGCCCCAGCATTTT. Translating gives CASSLDRGQPQHF.

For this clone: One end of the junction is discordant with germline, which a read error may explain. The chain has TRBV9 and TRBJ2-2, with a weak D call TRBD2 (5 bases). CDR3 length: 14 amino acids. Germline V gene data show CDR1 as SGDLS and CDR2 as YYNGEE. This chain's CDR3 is CASSVFQNTGELFF. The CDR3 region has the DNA TGTGCCAGCAGCGTCTTTCAGAACACCGGGGAGCTGTTTTTC.

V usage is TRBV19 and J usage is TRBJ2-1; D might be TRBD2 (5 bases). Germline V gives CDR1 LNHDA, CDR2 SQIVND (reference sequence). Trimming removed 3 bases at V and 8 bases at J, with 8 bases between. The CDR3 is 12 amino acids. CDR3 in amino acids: CASSIVEDEQFF. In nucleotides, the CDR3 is TGTGCCAGTAGTATCGTGGAGGATGAGCAGTTCTTC.

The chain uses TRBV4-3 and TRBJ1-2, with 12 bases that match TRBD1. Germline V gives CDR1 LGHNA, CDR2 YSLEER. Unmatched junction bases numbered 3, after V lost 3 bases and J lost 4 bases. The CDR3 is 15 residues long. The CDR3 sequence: CASSQGQGAGYGYTF. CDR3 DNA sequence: TGCGCCAGCAGCCAGGGACAGGGGGCGGGCTATGGCTACACCTTC.

CDR3 nucleotides: TGTGCCAGCAGTACAGGACTAGCGGGAGGAAACGAGCAGTACTTC. Translated: CASSTGLAGGNEQYF. This chain joins TRBV6-1 and TRBJ2-7, with TRBD2 identical over 14 bases. In germline, CDR1 is MNHNS, CDR2 SASEGT. With V trimmed by 5 bases and J by 5 bases, 5 bases remained unmatched. CDR3 size: 15 residues.

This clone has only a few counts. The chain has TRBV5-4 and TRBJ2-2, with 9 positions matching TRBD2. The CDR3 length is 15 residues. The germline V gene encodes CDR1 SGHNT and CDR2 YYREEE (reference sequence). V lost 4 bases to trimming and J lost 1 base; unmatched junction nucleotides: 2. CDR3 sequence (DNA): TGTGCCAGCAGCAAAGCGGGAGGGAACACCGGGGAGCTGTTTTTT. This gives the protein CASSKAGGNTGELFF.

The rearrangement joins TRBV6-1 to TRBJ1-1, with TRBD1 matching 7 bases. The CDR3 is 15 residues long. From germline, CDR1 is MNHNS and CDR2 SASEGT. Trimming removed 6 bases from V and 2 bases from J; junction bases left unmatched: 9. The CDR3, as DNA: TGTGCCAGCAGAATCCACGGGACAGAAAACACTGAAGCTTTCTTT. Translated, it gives CASRIHGTENTEAFF.

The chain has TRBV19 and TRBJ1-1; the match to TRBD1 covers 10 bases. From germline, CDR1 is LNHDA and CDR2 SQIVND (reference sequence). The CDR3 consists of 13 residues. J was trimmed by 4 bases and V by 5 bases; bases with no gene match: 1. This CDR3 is CASSRQGATEAFF. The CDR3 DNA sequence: TGTGCCAGTAGTCGACAGGGGGCCACTGAAGCTTTCTTT.

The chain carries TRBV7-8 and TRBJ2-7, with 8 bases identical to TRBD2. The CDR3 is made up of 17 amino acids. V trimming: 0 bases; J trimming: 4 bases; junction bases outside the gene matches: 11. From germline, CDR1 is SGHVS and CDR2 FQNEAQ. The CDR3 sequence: CASSLAVAGGGHYEQYF. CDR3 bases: TGTGCCAGCAGCTTAGCGGTTGCTGGCGGGGGGCATTACGAGCAGTACTTC.

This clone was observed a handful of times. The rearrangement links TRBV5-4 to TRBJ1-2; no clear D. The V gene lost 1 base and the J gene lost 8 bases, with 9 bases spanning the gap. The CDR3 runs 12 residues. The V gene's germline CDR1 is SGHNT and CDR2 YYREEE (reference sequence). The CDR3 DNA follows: TGTGCCAGCAGCTTGCGCGCCTTGGGCTACACCTTC. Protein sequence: CASSLRALGYTF. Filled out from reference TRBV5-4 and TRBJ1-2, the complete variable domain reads ETGVTQSPTHLIKTRGQQVTLRCSSQSGHNTVSWYQQALGQGPQFIFQYYREEENGRGNFPPRFSGLQFPNYSSELNVNALELDDSALYLCASSLRALGYTFGSGTRLTVV.

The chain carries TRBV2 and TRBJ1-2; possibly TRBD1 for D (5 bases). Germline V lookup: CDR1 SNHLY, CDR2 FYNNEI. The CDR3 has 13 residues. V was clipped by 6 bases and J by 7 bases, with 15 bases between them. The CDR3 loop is CASSIMGPGGYTF. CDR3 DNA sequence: TGTGCCAGCAGCATCATGGGGCCGGGTGGCTACACCTTC.

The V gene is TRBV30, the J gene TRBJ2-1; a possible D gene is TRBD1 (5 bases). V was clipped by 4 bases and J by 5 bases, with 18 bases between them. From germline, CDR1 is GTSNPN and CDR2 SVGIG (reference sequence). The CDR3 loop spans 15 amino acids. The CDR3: CAWKTLRAGNNEQFF. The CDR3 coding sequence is TGTGCCTGGAAAACGCTCAGGGCAGGAAACAATGAGCAGTTCTTC.